The 14 T cell receptor beta chains below all came from one sample that was sequenced in a study of cytomegalovirus exposure and HLA in healthy donors. Use of 60 Vbeta and 13 Jbeta primers characterized the PCR. Clones were read by immunoSEQ multiplex PCR, and TCRdb kept only the in-frame ones, dropping some. The data hold some 150,000 clones, with roughly 83% observed a single time. The sample comprised PBMCs. These receptors were collected from a woman aged 50 to 60 in good health and CMV-seronegative.

The CDR3 DNA follows: TGCAGCGTGAGGACAGATCTCACAGATACGCAGTATTTT. Its protein is CSVRTDLTDTQYF. V usage is TRBV29-1 and J usage is TRBJ2-3, with a weak D call TRBD1 (6 bases). Germline-derived CDR1 and CDR2 are SQVTM and ANQGSEA. The CDR3 covers 13 residues. The V end lost 6 bases, the J end lost 2 bases, and 12 bases lay between the germline ends.

Details on this clone: Given a much more abundant clone one base away, this may be a read error. This chain connects TRBV7-3 to TRBJ2-2, with D tentatively TRBD2 (5 bases). Trimming took off 3 bases at V and 3 bases at J, with 5 bases between the two ends. CDR3 length: 13 residues. Germline V gene data show CDR1 as SGHTA and CDR2 as FQGTGA. Here the CDR3 DNA reads TGTGCCAGCAGCTTCGGGGACACCGGGGAGCTGTTTTTT. Encoded protein: CASSFGDTGELFF.

The genes are TRBV11-2 and TRBJ2-5; D ambiguous. Deletions cut 3 bases from V and 2 bases from J, with 7 bases between. This CDR3 is 13 amino acids long. Germline V gene data show CDR1 as SGHAT and CDR2 as FQNNGV. This CDR3 is CASSLFSQETQYF. Here the CDR3 DNA reads TGTGCCAGCAGCTTGTTTTCGCAAGAGACCCAGTACTTC.

Notes on this clone: At one end, the junction sequence differs from germline, possibly due to a read error. This chain connects TRBV7-9 to TRBJ2-7; D is perhaps TRBD1 (5 bases). Germline V lookup: CDR1 SEHNR, CDR2 FQNEAQ (reference sequence). This CDR3 comprises 13 residues. CDR3 in amino acids: CSSSPRQFYEQYF. DNA of the CDR3: TGTTCCAGCAGCCCCCGACAGTTCTACGAGCAGTACTTC.

The chain carries TRBV7-2 and TRBJ1-1; maybe TRBD1 (6 bases). V lost 5 bases and J 1 base, leaving 11 bases between the germline ends. CDR3 length: 14 amino acids. The V gene's germline CDR1 is SGHTA and CDR2 FQGNSA. CDR3 residues: CASSEQGGNTEAFF. CDR3 coding DNA: TGTGCCAGCAGCGAACAGGGTGGGAACACTGAAGCTTTCTTT.

V gene TRBV7-9 combines with J gene TRBJ2-5; 8 bases are a match to TRBD1. The CDR3 extends over 16 amino acids. Germline CDR1 is SEHNR and CDR2 is FQNEAQ (reference sequence). Trimming took 4 bases from V and 4 from J; bases not matched to a gene: 11. This chain's CDR3 is CASSSRRTGIRETQYF. CDR3 nucleotides: TGTGCCAGCAGCTCGAGACGGACAGGGATTAGAGAGACCCAGTACTTC.

V gene TRBV19 combines with J gene TRBJ1-4; D call uncertain. The ends were cut back, 10 bases at V and 0 bases at J, with 15 bases in the middle. Germline assignment: CDR1 LNHDA and CDR2 SQIVND (reference sequence). The CDR3 totals 15 residues. CDR3 in amino acids: CATKTRGATNEKLFF. The CDR3 region has the DNA TGTGCCACCAAGACACGTGGTGCAACTAATGAAAAACTGTTTTTT.

Comment on this clone: Additional DNA sequences in this sample encode the identical CDR3. The chain is built from TRBV5-4 and TRBJ2-1; 7 nucleotides match TRBD2. CDR1 and CDR2 (germline): SGHNT, YYREEE (reference sequence). The ends lost 7 bases at V and 7 bases at J; junction bases unmatched: 8. This CDR3 contains 13 residues. The CDR3 reads CASSRDYSNEQFF. The DNA for the CDR3 is TGTGCCAGCTCACGGGACTACTCAAATGAGCAGTTCTTC. Full variable domain (remainder filled in from reference TRBV5-4 and TRBJ2-1): ETGVTQSPTHLIKTRGQQVTLRCSSQSGHNTVSWYQQALGQGPQFIFQYYREEENGRGNFPPRFSGLQFPNYSSELNVNALELDDSALYLCASSRDYSNEQFFGPGTRLTVL.

The rearrangement joins TRBV11-2 to TRBJ1-2; a possible D gene is TRBD1 (6 bases). The CDR3 is 17 amino acids. Germline V gives CDR1 SGHAT, CDR2 FQNNGV. The V and J ends lost 1 base and 4 bases respectively, with 19 bases between them. The CDR3, as DNA: TGTGCCAGCAGCTTAGCGGGCGGGGGCGCGGCGGCCTATGGCTACACCTTC. Translation gives CASSLAGGGAAAYGYTF. Complete variable domain (other parts from reference TRBV11-2 and TRBJ1-2): EAGVAQSPRYKIIEKRQSVAFWCNPISGHATLYWYQQILGQGPKLLIQFQNNGVVDDSQLPKDRFSAERLKGVDSTLKIQPAKLEDSAVYLCASSLAGGGAAAYGYTFGSGTRLTVV.

This chain joins TRBV21-1 and TRBJ1-2; the table's D call, TRBD1, was not checked against the DNA. TRBV21-1 is annotated as a pseudogene. The CDR3 is made up of 18 amino acids. The CDR3 DNA is TGTGCCAGCAGCTTCCTGAGATCCCACAGGGCGTATTGGTATGGCTACACCTTC. Translation gives CASSFLRSHRAYWYGYTF.

This clone was observed a single time. CDR3 residues: CASSPNRQGTNEKLFF. The DNA for the CDR3 is TGTGCCAGCTCACCAAATAGACAGGGGACTAATGAAAAACTGTTTTTT. The chain recombines TRBV18 with TRBJ1-4, with TRBD1 matching 8 bases. The CDR3 has 16 amino acids. V dropped 2 bases and J dropped 2; count of bases not matched to a gene: 4. Germline assignment: CDR1 KGHSH and CDR2 LQKENI.

J is TRBJ2-4 and V is TRBV5-3, with TRBD2 as a possible D gene (7 bases). TRBV5-3 has ORF status, its function being uncertain. The germline V and J ends were trimmed by 4 bases and 3 bases, with 20 bases remaining between them. The CDR3 has 17 amino acids. The CDR3 reads CARSQRPGGLGKNIQYF. CDR3 bases: TGTGCCAGAAGCCAACGTCCGGGGGGCCTGGGCAAAAACATTCAGTACTTC.

This clone occurred once. V and J are TRBV28 and TRBJ1-3; 7 nucleotides line up with TRBD1. The germline V gene has CDR1 MDHEN and CDR2 SYDVKM. After removal of 4 bases from V and 2 bases from J, the junction contained 8 bases not matched to a gene. The CDR3 loop spans 16 amino acids. CDR3 DNA sequence: TGTGCCAGCAGTTCCTACCCAGGGGGTACTGGAAACACCATATATTTT. Residues: CASSSYPGGTGNTIYF. Supplemented by reference TRBV28 and TRBJ1-3, the full variable domain reads DVKVTQSSRYLVKRTGEKVFLECVQDMDHENMFWYRQDPGLGLRLIYFSYDVKMKEKGDIPEGYSVSREKKERFSLILESASTNQTSMYLCASSSYPGGTGNTIYFGEGSWLTVV.

The V and J genes are TRBV30 and TRBJ1-1, with 9 bases aligning to TRBD1. Germline lookup yields CDR1 GTSNPN and CDR2 SVGIG (reference sequence). The CDR3 totals 14 residues. J lost 1 base, V lost 7 bases, and 7 bases had no gene match. CDR3 coding DNA: TGTGCCTTGATGACAGGGGGTTGGAACACTGAAGCTTTCTTT. It yields the protein CALMTGGWNTEAFF.